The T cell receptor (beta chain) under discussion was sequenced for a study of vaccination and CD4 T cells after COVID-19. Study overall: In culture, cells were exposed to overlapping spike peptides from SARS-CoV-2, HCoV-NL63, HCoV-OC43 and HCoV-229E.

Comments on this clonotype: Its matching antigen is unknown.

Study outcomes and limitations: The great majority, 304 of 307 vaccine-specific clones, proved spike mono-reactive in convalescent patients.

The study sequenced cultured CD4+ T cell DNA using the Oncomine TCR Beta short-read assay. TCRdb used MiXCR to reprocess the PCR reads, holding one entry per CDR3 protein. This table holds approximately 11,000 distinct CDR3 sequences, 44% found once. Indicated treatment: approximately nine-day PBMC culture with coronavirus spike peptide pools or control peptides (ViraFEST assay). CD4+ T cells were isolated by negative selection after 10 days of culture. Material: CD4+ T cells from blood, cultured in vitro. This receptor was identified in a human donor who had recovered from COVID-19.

CDR3 region: CASSYSTGFFAEAFF. The CDR3 DNA reads TGTGCCAGCAGTTACTCAACAGGGTTTTTCGCTGAAGCTTTCTTT. The chain links TRBV6-5 to TRBJ1-1, with a possible D match to TRBD1 (6 bases). V lost 0 bases to trimming and J lost 6 bases, with 14 bases between them. This CDR3 has 15 amino acids. The germline V gene has CDR1 MNHEY and CDR2 SVGAGI.